This TCR beta chain is drawn from a study of cytomegalovirus exposure and HLA in healthy donors. General study results and limits: Among the sequence variants, a highly shared cluster was likely an artifact of sequencing. Owing to their indistinguishability, certain V segments, notably TRBV6-2 and TRBV6-3, were excluded. Confirmation in vitro established that a few CMV-associated chains were specific for CMV antigens. Later analysis showed most CMV-associated TCR beta chains appearing HLA-restricted.

Of note for this clone: The antigen is unknown.

PCR used 60 Vbeta primers and 13 Jbeta primers. Produced via immunoSEQ multiplex PCR; TCRdb's table is partial and in-frame only. The sample contains roughly 200,000 clones, around 78% of which appear only once. There are 13 residues in the CDR3. V dropped 5 bases and J dropped 7; count of bases not matched to a gene: 6. Germline lookup yields CDR1 SEHNR and CDR2 FQNEAQ (reference sequence). The sample comprised PBMCs. V usage is TRBV7-9 and J usage is TRBJ2-5, with 8 bases lining up with TRBD2. The sequence was collected from a man younger than 40 in good health and CMV-seronegative. The CDR3 loop reads CASSTAGGGTQYF. Here the CDR3 DNA reads TGTGCCAGCAGCACGGCCGGGGGGGGGACCCAGTACTTC.